A selection of T cell receptor beta chains follows, all from one sample in a study of blood T cell repertoires in COVID-19. Clones were read by immunoSEQ multiplex PCR, and TCRdb kept only the in-frame ones, dropping some. Here the sample spans more than 50,000 clones, approximately 91% being singletons. Sequencing was carried out using peripheral blood. These receptors originate from a human donor in a cohort sampled during active COVID-19. Both conserved end residues are part of each CDR3.

v_call	j_call	cdr3_aa
TRBV9	TRBJ1-1	CASSVAPGGEGTEAFF
TRBV7-2	TRBJ2-7	CASSLAHIGTGPYEQYF
TRBV28	TRBJ1-2	CASSLSRVNYGYTF
TRBV7-3	TRBJ2-3	CASSLGAGEGTDTQYF
TRBV15	TRBJ2-7	CATSAGTGDYEQYF
TRBV13	TRBJ2-4	CASSPVGGAKNIQYF
TRBV6-5	TRBJ1-6	CASREDRFNSPLHF
TRBV7-9	TRBJ2-1	CASSFLPGQGSSYNEQFF
TRBV4-3	TRBJ2-4	CASSQEAGELAKNIQYF
TRBV12-5	TRBJ2-3	CASGLGDKNLGRDTQYF
TRBV7-2	TRBJ2-3	CASSLRGGLAGTDTQYF
TRBV6-6	TRBJ2-3	CASTQSTDTQYF
TRBV7-2	TRBJ2-7	CASSITGTSGSYEQYF
TRBV28	TRBJ2-3	CASSLSGRGTDTQYF
TRBV6-2/TRBV6-3	TRBJ1-1	CASSYSRGGKNTEAFF
TRBV29-1	TRBJ2-7	CSVEDIGTGDYEQYF
TRBV7-3	TRBJ2-5	CASSLLSRSETQYF
TRBV5-4	TRBJ2-5	CASSANGGAKRETQYF
TRBV7-3	TRBJ2-1	CASSDGLAGEEQFF
TRBV29-1	TRBJ1-1	CSARDRGYTEAFF
TRBV11-3	TRBJ1-4	CASSFGGLANEKLFF
TRBV7-2	TRBJ2-5	CASSLDTGIRRETQYF
TRBV7-2	TRBJ2-1	CASSLTSVRTSNEQFF
TRBV19	TRBJ2-5	CASTQTSGAQETQYF
TRBV7-9	TRBJ2-2	CASSLASGAGELFF
TRBV7-2	TRBJ2-3	CASSLSLLAGGLSDTQYF
TRBV2	TRBJ1-6	CASKGGPNSPLHF
TRBV19	TRBJ2-7	CASRLAGSYEQYF
TRBV19	TRBJ2-3	CASSGDTAGTDTQYF
TRBV10-1	TRBJ2-1	CASSESNGLAGANEQFF
TRBV24-1	TRBJ2-1	CATSDLGGGPYNEQFF
TRBV18	TRBJ2-7	CASSPGEAYEQYF
TRBV15	TRBJ1-1	CATSRDRGVSFF
TRBV10-2	TRBJ2-2	CASSANWGANTGELFF
TRBV28	TRBJ2-1	CAIRGLAPNEQFF
TRBV9	TRBJ1-1	CASSSRRGRGEAFF
TRBV13	TRBJ2-2	CASSWGRTGGEGQVIGELFF
TRBV18	TRBJ2-7	CASSERLAGAYEQYF
TRBV5-4	TRBJ2-5	CASSRGTAGTREETQYF
TRBV2	TRBJ2-5	CASSESVQETQYF
TRBV24-1	TRBJ2-2	CATRRGYTGELFF